This TCR beta chain was documented in a study of control samples from healthy donors and cancer patients. Germline V CDR1 and CDR2: SGHTA, FQGTGA. The germline V and J ends were trimmed by 4 bases and 5 bases, with 11 bases remaining between them. The CDR3 has 14 amino acids. The method was immunoSEQ multiplex PCR; TCRdb's version includes in-frame clones alone and lacks a portion of them. The sample has hundreds of thousands of clones; approximately 92% are singletons. Input material: PBMCs. The clonotype comes from a middle-aged man with head and neck cancer. The V gene is TRBV7-3, the J gene TRBJ1-4; D is unresolved. This CDR3 is CASSSQVINEKLFF. The CDR3 DNA reads TGTGCCAGCAGCTCTCAGGTGATAAATGAAAAACTGTTTTTT.